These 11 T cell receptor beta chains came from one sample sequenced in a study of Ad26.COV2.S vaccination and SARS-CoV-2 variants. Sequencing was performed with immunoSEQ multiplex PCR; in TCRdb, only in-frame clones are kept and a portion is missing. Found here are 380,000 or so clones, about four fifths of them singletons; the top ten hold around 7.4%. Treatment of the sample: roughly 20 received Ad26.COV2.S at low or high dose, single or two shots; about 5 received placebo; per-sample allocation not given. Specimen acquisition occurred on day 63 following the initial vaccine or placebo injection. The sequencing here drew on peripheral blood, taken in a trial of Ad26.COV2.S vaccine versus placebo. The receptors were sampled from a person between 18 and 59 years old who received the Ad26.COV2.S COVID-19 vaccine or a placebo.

CDR3 in amino acids: CASSLQRNTGELFF. In DNA form, the CDR3 reads TGTGCCAGCAGCTTACAACGGAACACCGGGGAGCTGTTTTTT. This sequence joins TRBV11-2 and TRBJ2-2; no definite D call. Germline-derived CDR1 and CDR2 are SGHAT and FQNNGV. Trimming pared 2 bases from V and 1 base from J, leaving 5 bases between. CDR3 size: 14 residues.

The DNA of the CDR3 is TGTGCCAGCAGCTCCGTGGAGCAGTTCTTC. It is translated as CASSSVEQFF. The J gene is TRBJ2-1, the V gene TRBV2; D not certain. V was trimmed by 6 bases and J by 10 bases, leaving 7 bases between them. Germline V gives CDR1 SNHLY, CDR2 FYNNEI. This CDR3 spans 10 amino acids.

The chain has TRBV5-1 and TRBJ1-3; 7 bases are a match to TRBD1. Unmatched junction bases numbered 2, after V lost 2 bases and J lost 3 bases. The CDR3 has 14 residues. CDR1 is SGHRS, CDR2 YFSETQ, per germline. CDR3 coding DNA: TGCGCCAGCAGCTTACAGGGGAGTGGAAACACCATATATTTT. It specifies CASSLQGSGNTIYF.

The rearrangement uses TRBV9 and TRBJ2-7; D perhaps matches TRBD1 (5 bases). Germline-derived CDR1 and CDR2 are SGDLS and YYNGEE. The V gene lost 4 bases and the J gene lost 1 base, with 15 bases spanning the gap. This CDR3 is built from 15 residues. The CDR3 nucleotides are TGTGCCAGCAGCCCCTCGGACATACTGTCCTACGAGCAGTACTTC. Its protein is CASSPSDILSYEQYF.

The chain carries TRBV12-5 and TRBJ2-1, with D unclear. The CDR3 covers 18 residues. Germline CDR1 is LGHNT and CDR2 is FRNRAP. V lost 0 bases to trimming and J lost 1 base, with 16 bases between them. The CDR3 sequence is CASGLVPDGQTSYNEQFF. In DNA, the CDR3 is TGTGCTAGTGGTTTGGTACCGGACGGTCAGACTTCCTACAATGAGCAGTTCTTC. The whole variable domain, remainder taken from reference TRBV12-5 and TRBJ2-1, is DARVTQTPRHKVTEMGQEVTMRCQPILGHNTVFWYRQTMMQGLELLAYFRNRAPLDDSGMPKDRFSAEMPDATLATLKIQPSEPRDSAVYFCASGLVPDGQTSYNEQFFGPGTRLTVL.

The CDR3 region is CASSSLRGRTYEQYF. The CDR3 coding sequence is TGTGCCAGCAGCTCCTTAAGGGGCAGGACCTACGAGCAGTACTTC. The gene calls are TRBV7-6 and TRBJ2-7; possibly TRBD1 for D (5 bases). Deletions cut 4 bases from V and 2 bases from J, with 15 bases between. CDR1 is SGHVS and CDR2 is FNYEAQ in the germline V gene. The CDR3 is 15 residues long.

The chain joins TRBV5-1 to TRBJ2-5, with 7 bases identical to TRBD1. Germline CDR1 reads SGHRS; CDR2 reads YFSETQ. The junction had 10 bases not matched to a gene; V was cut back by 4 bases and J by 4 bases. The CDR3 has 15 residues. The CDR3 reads CASSRRQGVRETQYF. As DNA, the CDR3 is TGCGCCAGCAGCCGCCGACAGGGTGTGAGAGAGACCCAGTACTTC.

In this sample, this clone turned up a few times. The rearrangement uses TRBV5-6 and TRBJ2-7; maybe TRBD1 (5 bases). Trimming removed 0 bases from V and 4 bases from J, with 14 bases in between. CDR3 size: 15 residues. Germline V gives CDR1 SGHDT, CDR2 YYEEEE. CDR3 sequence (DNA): TGTGCCAGCAGCTTGGTGGGCAGGGTAAGGTACGAGCAGTACTTC. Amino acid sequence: CASSLVGRVRYEQYF.

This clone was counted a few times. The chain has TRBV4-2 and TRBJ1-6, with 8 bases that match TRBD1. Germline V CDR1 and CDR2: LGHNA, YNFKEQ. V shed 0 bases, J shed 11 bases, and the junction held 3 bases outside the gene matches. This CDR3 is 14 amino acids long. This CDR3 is CASSQDQGAAPLHF. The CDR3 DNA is TGTGCCAGCAGCCAAGATCAGGGGGCGGCACCCCTCCACTTT.

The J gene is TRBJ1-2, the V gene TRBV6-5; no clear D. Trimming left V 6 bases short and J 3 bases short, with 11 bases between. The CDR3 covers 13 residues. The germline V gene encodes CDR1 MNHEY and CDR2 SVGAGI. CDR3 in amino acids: CASRDAGYYGYTF. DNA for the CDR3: TGTGCCAGCAGGGACGCCGGCTACTATGGCTACACCTTC.

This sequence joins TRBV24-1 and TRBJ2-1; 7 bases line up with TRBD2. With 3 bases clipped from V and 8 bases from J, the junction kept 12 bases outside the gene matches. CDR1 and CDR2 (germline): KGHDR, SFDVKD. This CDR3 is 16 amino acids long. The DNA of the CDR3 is TGTGCCACCAGTGATCAAGCGGGGACCCGAGCGGATGAGCAGTTCTTC. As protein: CATSDQAGTRADEQFF.